The clone carrying this T cell receptor (beta chain) was picked up many times. Antigen specificity is unknown. Amplification of TCR beta CDR3 regions was performed using RNA transcripts as template. HTBI primers were the set used in a first-round RT-PCR of the TCR CDR3. TCRdb re-derived calls from the multiplex PCR reads in MiXCR, one entry per CDR3 protein. Among about 420,000 distinct CDR3 sequences listed, 15% to 18% were seen once. These data originate in a study of T cells in Graves' hyperthyroidism and ophthalmopathy. Notes on the study in general: Before onset, by a median of 6.5 months, the model predicted ophthalmopathy.

The V end was cut by 1 base, the J end by 8 bases, with 6 bases between. The CDR3 covers 12 residues. The chain couples TRBV12-3 or TRBV12-4 to TRBJ2-1, with unresolved D. This sequence originates from a woman between 18 and 30 years old with Graves' hyperthyroidism. The sample consisted of blood. The CDR3 spells CASSLVRYEQFF. The CDR3 bases are TGTGCCAGCAGTTTAGTGAGGTATGAGCAGTTCTTC.